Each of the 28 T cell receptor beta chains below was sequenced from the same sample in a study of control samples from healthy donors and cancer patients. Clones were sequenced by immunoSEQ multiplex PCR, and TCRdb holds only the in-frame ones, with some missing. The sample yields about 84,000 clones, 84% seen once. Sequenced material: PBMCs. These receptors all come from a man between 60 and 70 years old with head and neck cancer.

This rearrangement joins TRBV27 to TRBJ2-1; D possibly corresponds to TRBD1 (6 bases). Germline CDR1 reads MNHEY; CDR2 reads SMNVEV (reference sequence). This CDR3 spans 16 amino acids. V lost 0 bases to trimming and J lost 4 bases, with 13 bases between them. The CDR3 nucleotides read TGTGCCAGCAGTTTATCTGCCTTAGGGGGTTACAATGAGCAGTTCTTC. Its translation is CASSLSALGGYNEQFF.

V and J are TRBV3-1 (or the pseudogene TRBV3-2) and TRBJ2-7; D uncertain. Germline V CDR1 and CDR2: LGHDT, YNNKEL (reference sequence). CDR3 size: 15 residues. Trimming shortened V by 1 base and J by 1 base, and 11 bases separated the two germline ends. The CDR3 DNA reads TGTGCCAGCAGCCAAGCCCTTGGCAGTTCCTACGAGCAGTACTTC. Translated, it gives CASSQALGSSYEQYF.

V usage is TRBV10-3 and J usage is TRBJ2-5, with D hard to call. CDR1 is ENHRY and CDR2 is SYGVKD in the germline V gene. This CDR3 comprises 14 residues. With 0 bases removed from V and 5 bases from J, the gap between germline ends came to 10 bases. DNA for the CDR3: TGTGCCATCAGTGAGTCGCCTGTGACGGAGACCCAGTACTTC. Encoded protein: CAISESPVTETQYF.

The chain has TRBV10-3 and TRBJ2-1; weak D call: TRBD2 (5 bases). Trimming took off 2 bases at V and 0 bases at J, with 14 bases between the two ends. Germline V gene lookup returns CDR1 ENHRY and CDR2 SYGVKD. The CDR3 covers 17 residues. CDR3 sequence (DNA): TGTGCCATCAGTGAGGGGATAGCGCGGAGCTCCTACAATGAGCAGTTCTTC. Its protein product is CAISEGIARSSYNEQFF.

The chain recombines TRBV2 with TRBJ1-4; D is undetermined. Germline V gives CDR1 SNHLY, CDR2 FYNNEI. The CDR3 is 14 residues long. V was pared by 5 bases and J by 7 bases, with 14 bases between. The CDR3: CASSPGEEGEKLFF. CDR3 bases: TGTGCCAGCAGTCCTGGGGAGGAGGGTGAAAAACTGTTTTTT.

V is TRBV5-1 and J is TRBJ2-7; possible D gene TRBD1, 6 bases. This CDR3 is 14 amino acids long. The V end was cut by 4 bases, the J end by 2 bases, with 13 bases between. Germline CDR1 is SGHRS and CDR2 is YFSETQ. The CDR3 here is CASSPTRTAYEQYF. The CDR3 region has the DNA TGCGCCAGCAGCCCGACGCGGACAGCCTACGAGCAGTACTTC.

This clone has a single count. The CDR3, as DNA: TGTGCCAGCAGCCCACTAGGGGGTAGGTTCGCCGGGGAGCTGTTTTTT. It is translated as CASSPLGGRFAGELFF. The rearrangement uses TRBV5-6 and TRBJ2-2, with D possibly TRBD1 on 6 matching bases. The CDR3 spans 16 residues. Trimming removed 4 bases from V and 6 bases from J, with 19 bases in between. CDR1 and CDR2 (germline): SGHDT, YYEEEE.

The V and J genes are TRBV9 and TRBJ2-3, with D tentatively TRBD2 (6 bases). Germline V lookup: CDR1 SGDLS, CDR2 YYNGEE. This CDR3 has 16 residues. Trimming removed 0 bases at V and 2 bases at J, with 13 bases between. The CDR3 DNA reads TGTGCCAGCAGCGTAGGGGCTAGCGATTACACAGATACGCAGTATTTT. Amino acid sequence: CASSVGASDYTDTQYF.

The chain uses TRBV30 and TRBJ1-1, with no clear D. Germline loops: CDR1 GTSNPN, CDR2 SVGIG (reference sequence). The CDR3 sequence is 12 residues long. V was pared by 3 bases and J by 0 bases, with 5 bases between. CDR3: CAWSRMNTEAFF. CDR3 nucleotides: TGTGCCTGGAGCCGAATGAACACTGAAGCTTTCTTT.

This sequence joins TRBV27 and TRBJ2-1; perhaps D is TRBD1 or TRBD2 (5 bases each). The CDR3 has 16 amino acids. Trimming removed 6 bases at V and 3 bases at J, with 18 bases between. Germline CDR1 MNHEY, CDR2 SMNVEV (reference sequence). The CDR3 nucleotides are TGTGCCAGCAGATCCTTTTTGGCAGGGAGCTACAATGAGCAGTTCTTC. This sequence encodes CASRSFLAGSYNEQFF.

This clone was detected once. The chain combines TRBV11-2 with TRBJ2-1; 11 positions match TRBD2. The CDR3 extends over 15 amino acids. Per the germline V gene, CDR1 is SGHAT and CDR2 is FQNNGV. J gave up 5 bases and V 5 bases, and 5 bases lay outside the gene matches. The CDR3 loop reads CASSLRLAGNNEQFF. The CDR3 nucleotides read TGTGCCAGCAGCCTAAGACTAGCGGGGAACAATGAGCAGTTCTTC.

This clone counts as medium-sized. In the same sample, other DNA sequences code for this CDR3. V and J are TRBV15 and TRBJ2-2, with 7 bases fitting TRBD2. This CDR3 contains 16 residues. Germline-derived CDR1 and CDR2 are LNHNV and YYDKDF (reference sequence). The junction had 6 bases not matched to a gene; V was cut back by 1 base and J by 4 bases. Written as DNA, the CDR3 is TGTGCCACCAGCAGAGTTATGGGGGGGGGCACCGGGGAGCTGTTTTTT. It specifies CATSRVMGGGTGELFF. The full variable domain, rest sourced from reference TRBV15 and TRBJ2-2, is DAMVIQNPRYQVTQFGKPVTLSCSQTLNHNVMYWYQQKSSQAPKLLFHYYDKDFNNEADTPDNFQSRRPNTSFCFLDIRSPGLGDTAMYLCATSRVMGGGTGELFFGEGSRLTVL.

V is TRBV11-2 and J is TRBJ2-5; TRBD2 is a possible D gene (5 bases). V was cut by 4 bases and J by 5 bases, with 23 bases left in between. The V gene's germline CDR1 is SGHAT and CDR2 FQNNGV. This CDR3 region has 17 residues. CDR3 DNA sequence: TGTGCCAGCAGCTCCACTAGGAATTGGATAGTAGGGGAGACCCAGTACTTC. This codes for CASSSTRNWIVGETQYF.

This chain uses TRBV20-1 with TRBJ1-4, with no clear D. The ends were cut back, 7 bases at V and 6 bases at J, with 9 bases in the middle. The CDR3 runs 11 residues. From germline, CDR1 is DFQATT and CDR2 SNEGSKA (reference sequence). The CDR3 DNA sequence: TGCAGTGGGGGAGTAGATGAAAAACTGTTTTTT. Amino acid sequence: CSGGVDEKLFF.

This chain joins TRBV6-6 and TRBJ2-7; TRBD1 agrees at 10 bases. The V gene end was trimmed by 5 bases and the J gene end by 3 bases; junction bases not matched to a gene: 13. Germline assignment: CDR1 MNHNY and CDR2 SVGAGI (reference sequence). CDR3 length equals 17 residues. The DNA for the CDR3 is TGTGCCAGCAGTCGATACTGGGGGACAGGGGTGAGCTACGAGCAGTACTTC. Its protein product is CASSRYWGTGVSYEQYF.

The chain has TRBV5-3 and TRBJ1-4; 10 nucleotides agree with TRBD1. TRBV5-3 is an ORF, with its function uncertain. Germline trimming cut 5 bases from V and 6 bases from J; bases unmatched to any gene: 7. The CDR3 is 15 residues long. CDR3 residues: CARRSDRGLDEKLFF. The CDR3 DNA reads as TGTGCCAGAAGAAGCGACAGGGGGCTTGATGAAAAACTGTTTTTT.

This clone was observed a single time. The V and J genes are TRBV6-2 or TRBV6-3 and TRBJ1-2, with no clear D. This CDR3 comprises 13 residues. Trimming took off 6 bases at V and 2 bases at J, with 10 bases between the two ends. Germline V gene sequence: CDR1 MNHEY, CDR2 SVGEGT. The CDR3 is CASSPDRNYGYTF. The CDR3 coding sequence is TGTGCCAGCAGCCCGGATAGGAACTATGGCTACACCTTC.

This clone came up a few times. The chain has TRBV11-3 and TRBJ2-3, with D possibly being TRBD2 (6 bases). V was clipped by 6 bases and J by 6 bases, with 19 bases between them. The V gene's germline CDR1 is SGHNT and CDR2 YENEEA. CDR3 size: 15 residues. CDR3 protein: CASSRDGGIGDTQYF. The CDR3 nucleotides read TGTGCCAGCAGTCGGGACGGGGGTATCGGTGATACGCAGTATTTT.

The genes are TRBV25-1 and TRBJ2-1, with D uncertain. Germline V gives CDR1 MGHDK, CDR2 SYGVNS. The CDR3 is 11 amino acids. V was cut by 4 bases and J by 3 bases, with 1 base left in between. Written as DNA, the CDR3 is TGTGCCAGCAGTGGCTACAATGAGCAGTTCTTC. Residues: CASSGYNEQFF.

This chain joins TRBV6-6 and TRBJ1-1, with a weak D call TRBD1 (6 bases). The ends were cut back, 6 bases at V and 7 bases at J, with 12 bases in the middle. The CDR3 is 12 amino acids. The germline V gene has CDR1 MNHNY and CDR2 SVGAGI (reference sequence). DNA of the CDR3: TGTGCCAGCAGCCCAGGGGCGTATGAAGCTTTCTTT. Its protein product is CASSPGAYEAFF.

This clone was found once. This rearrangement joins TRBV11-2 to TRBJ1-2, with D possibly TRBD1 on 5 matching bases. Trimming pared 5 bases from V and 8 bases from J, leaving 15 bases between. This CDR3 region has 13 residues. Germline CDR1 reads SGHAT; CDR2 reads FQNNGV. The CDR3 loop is CASSRGTRGGYTF. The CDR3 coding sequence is TGTGCCAGCAGCCGGGGGACGCGTGGGGGCTACACCTTC.

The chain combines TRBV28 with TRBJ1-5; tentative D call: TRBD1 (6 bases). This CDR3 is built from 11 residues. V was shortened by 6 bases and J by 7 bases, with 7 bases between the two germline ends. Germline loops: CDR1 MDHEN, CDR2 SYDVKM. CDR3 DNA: TGTGCCAGCAGGGGGGGCCAGCCCCAGCATTTT. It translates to CASRGGQPQHF.

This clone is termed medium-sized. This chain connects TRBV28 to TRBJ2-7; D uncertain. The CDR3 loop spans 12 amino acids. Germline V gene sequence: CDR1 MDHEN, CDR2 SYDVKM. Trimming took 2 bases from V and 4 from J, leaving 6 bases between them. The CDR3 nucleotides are TGTGCCAGCAGTTTAATGGGATACGAGCAGTACTTC. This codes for CASSLMGYEQYF.

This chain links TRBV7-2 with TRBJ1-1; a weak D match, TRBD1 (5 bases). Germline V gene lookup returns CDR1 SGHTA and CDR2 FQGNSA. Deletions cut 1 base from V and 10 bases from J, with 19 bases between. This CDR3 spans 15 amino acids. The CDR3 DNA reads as TGTGCCAGCAGCTTAGTGGGGGTCGGAGGTAGAATAGCTTTCTTT. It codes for CASSLVGVGGRIAFF.

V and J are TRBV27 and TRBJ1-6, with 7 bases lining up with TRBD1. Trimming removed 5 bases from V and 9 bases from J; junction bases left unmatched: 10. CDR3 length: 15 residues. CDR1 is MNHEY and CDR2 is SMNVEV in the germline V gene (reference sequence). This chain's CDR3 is CASSLRQGDGSPLHF. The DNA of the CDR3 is TGTGCCAGCAGTCTGCGACAGGGTGATGGTTCACCCCTCCACTTT.

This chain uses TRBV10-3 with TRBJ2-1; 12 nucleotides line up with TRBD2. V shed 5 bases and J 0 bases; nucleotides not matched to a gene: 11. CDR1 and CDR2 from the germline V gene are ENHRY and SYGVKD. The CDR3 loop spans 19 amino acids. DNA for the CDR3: TGTGCCATCAGTCAACCGCCGGGACTAGCGGGTTTCTCCTACAATGAGCAGTTCTTC. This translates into CAISQPPGLAGFSYNEQFF.

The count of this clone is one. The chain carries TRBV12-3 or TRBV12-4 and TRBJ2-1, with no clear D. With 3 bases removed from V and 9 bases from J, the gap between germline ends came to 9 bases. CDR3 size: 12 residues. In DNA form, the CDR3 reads TGTGCCAGCAGTTTTGGGCAGAGTGAGCAGTTCTTC. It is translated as CASSFGQSEQFF.

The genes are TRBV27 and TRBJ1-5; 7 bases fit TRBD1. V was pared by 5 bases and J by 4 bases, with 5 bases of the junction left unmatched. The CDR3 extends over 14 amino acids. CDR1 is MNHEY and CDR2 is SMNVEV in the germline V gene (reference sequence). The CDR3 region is CASSMTGYNQPQHF. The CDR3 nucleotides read TGTGCCAGCAGTATGACAGGGTATAATCAGCCCCAGCATTTT.